Below, 2 T cell receptor beta chains from the same sample are listed, as sequenced in a study of early T cells in non-severe SARS-CoV-2 infection. Each CDR3 protein gets one entry after TCRdb re-called the 5' RACE reads with MiXCR. The profile shows approximately 120,000 distinct CDR3 sequences, under 15% of them singletons. The specimen sequenced was whole blood. Source of these receptors: an adult who was a healthcare worker with PCR-confirmed SARS-CoV-2 infection or an uninfected control (not recorded which).

The chain has TRBV12-3 or TRBV12-4 and TRBJ1-3, with a tentative D call TRBD1 (5 bases). Trimming took 3 bases from V and 1 from J, leaving 7 bases between them. CDR3 length: 14 amino acids. CDR3 protein: CASSLYRSGNTIYF. CDR3 bases: TGTGCCAGCAGTTTGTACAGGTCTGGAAACACCATATATTTT.

This clonotype has just a few counts. One end of the junction fails to match germline, which may point to a read error. The CDR3 nucleotides read TGTGCCAGCAGCTTGTCCGGGGGGACTCTGAATTTT. This encodes CASSLSGGTLNF. The rearrangement links TRBV5-5 to TRBJ2-3, with 7 nucleotides matching TRBD2. The CDR3 consists of 12 residues. Per the germline V gene, CDR1 is SGHKS and CDR2 is YYEKEE (reference sequence). The full variable domain, rest sourced from reference TRBV5-5 and TRBJ2-3, is DAGVTQSPTHLIKTRGQQVTLRCSPISGHKSVSWYQQVLGQGPQFIFQYYEKEERGRGNFPDRFSARQFPNYSSELNVNALLLGDSALYLCASSLSGGTLNFGPGTRLTVL.